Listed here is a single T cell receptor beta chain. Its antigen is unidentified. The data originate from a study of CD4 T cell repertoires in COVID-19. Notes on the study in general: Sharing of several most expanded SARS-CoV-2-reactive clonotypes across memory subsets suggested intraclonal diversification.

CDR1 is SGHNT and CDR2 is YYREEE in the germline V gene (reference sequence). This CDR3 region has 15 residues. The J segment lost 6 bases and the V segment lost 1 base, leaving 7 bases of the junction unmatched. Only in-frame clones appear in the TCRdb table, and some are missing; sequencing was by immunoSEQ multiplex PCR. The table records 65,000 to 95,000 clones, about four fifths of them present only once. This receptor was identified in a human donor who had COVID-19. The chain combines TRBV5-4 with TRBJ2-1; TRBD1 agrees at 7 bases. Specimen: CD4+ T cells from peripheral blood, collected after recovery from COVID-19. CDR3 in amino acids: CASSLSWKGANEQFF. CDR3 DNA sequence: TGTGCCAGCAGCTTGTCCTGGAAGGGGGCCAATGAGCAGTTCTTC.